The T cell receptor (beta chain) described here comes from a study of cytomegalovirus exposure and HLA in healthy donors. Study conclusions and caveats: Available immune exposure information was restricted to CMV serostatus only.

There are a few counts of this clone. As yet, its antigen is unknown. Researchers ran the PCR with 60 Vbeta and 13 Jbeta primers. Methods used by the authors: Later, an analysis found tens of millions of unique TCR beta chains, and around 12 million of these were shared. Data came from immunoSEQ multiplex PCR; TCRdb stores just in-frame clones and leaves some out. D and trimming were read from the DNA, whereas the V and J calls and clone size are those reported in that table. This sample carries about 140,000 clones, approximately 70% of them seen once, and the ten largest clones take 1.6%. The germline V gene has CDR1 SGHNT and CDR2 YYREEE (reference sequence). V lost 3 bases, J lost 1 base, and 3 bases stayed unmatched. The CDR3 contains 15 residues.

This chain connects TRBV5-4 to TRBJ1-1, with 10 bases lining up with TRBD1. Sequenced sample: PBMCs. The receptor's source is a woman aged 30 to 39 in good health and CMV-seronegative. In DNA, the CDR3 is TGTGCCAGCAGCTCCCGGGACAGGGGGAACACTGAAGCTTTCTTT. This translates into CASSSRDRGNTEAFF. Full variable domain (outside the CDR3, taken from reference TRBV5-4 and TRBJ1-1): ETGVTQSPTHLIKTRGQQVTLRCSSQSGHNTVSWYQQALGQGPQFIFQYYREEENGRGNFPPRFSGLQFPNYSSELNVNALELDDSALYLCASSSRDRGNTEAFFGQGTRLTVV.